What follows describes a single TCR beta chain. Its cognate antigen is unknown. The sample is drawn from a study of graft-versus-host responses after intestinal transplantation. Study observations and caveats: GvH clones turned up in recipient marrow; some had shown up first in ileum or blood.

The assay was immunoSEQ multiplex PCR, and TCRdb's table has in-frame clones only and misses some. Here the sample spans around 67,000 clones, approximately 84% being singletons. Germline V gives CDR1 SEHNR, CDR2 FQNEAQ (reference sequence). Trimming pared 5 bases from V and 1 base from J, leaving 9 bases between. The CDR3 totals 14 residues. Sequenced here: unstimulated CD4+ T cells sorted from spleen or lymph node cells, sampled before transplant. The gene calls are TRBV7-9 and TRBJ1-5, with D unclear. The clonotype originates from a human donor who was the organ donor for an intestinal transplant. The CDR3 DNA reads TGTGCCAGCAGCCCCGACTGGAGCAATCAGCCCCAGCATTTT. This encodes CASSPDWSNQPQHF.